A single sample gave rise to the 11 T cell receptor beta chains below, sequenced in a study of response to subunit inactivated influenza vaccine. TCRdb itself ran the RT-PCR reads through MiXCR, one entry per CDR3 protein. The profile shows about 650,000 distinct CDR3 sequences, around 16% of them singletons. The sequenced sample was PBMCs from blood, obtained 12 days after vaccination. The source of these receptors is a man aged 50-59 years who received an inactivated influenza vaccine.

This clonotype was seen a few times. The chain recombines TRBV25-1 with TRBJ2-5; D possibly corresponds to TRBD1 (6 bases). The germline CDR1 and CDR2 sequences are MGHDK and SYGVNS. The CDR3 is 14 amino acids. The germline V and J ends were trimmed by 2 bases and 9 bases, with 16 bases remaining between them. The DNA for the CDR3 is TGTGCCAGCAGTGAACCCGACAGGCCCTGGGCCCAGTACTTC. It yields the protein CASSEPDRPWAQYF.

In its sample, this clonotype was seen a few times. CDR3 amino acids: CSARKLADYNEQFF. As DNA, the CDR3 is TGCAGTGCGCGGAAACTAGCGGACTACAATGAGCAGTTCTTC. V is TRBV20-1 and J is TRBJ2-1; 8 bases are shared with TRBD2. Germline V gene lookup returns CDR1 DFQATT and CDR2 SNEGSKA (reference sequence). The CDR3 covers 14 residues. Germline trimming cut 6 bases from V and 3 bases from J; bases unmatched to any gene: 7.

Many counts were recorded for this clonotype. The V call is TRBV11-2, the J call TRBJ2-3; 10 positions match TRBD2. Germline V lookup: CDR1 SGHAT, CDR2 FQNNGV. The CDR3 loop spans 18 amino acids. The V segment lost 0 bases and the J segment 4 bases; nucleotides outside the gene matches: 10. The CDR3 region has the DNA TGTGCCAGCAGCTTAGATACCCTAGCGGGAGATAGCGCAGATACGCAGTATTTT. Encoded protein: CASSLDTLAGDSADTQYF.

The sample holds a few counts of this clonotype. The chain links TRBV4-3 to TRBJ1-5; D is unclear. Germline values: CDR1 LGHNA, CDR2 YSLEER. V gave up 4 bases and J gave up 1 base, with 20 bases separating them. The CDR3 is 18 residues long. CDR3 amino acids: CASSPDAGSRASNQPQHF. The DNA for the CDR3 is TGCGCCAGCAGCCCCGATGCGGGGTCGAGAGCGAGCAATCAGCCCCAGCATTTT.

The chain couples TRBV20-1 to TRBJ2-2; D gene uncertain. Looked up from germline, CDR1 is DFQATT and CDR2 is SNEGSKA (reference sequence). This CDR3 region has 15 residues. Trimming pared 1 base from V and 1 base from J, leaving 10 bases between. The CDR3 coding sequence is TGCAGTGCTAGAGCCCTCCAGCAGAACACCGGGGAGCTGTTTTTT. Residues: CSARALQQNTGELFF.

This sequence joins TRBV2 and TRBJ2-5; 7 bases map to TRBD2. Germline lookup yields CDR1 SNHLY and CDR2 FYNNEI. V lost 0 bases, J lost 10 bases, and 8 bases stayed unmatched. The CDR3 runs 14 residues. The CDR3 protein is CASSEASGAFRQYF. In DNA, the CDR3 is TGTGCCAGCAGTGAAGCCAGCGGGGCATTCCGCCAGTACTTC.

This clonotype showed up many times. The chain couples TRBV20-1 to TRBJ2-2; D possibly matches TRBD1 or TRBD2 (6 bases each). V lost 6 bases to trimming and J lost 6 bases, with 23 bases between them. Germline V lookup: CDR1 DFQATT, CDR2 SNEGSKA (reference sequence). The CDR3 has 16 residues. CDR3 protein: CSAAGGRRGFPGELFF. CDR3 nucleotides: TGCAGTGCGGCTGGGGGGCGCAGGGGATTTCCCGGGGAGCTGTTTTTT.

The V and J genes are TRBV20-1 and TRBJ2-3; unclear D gene. V was shortened by 3 bases and J by 0 bases, with 10 bases between the two germline ends. CDR1 is DFQATT and CDR2 is SNEGSKA in the germline V gene (reference sequence). The CDR3 extends over 14 amino acids. The CDR3 reads CSARGLRSTDTQYF. For the CDR3, the DNA is TGCAGTGCTAGGGGGTTGCGGAGCACAGATACGCAGTATTTT.

This clonotype was observed a few times. The V and J genes are TRBV11-2 and TRBJ2-2; 10 nucleotides align to TRBD2. The V segment lost 4 bases and the J segment 7 bases; nucleotides outside the gene matches: 15. The CDR3 is 18 amino acids. Germline V gene sequence: CDR1 SGHAT, CDR2 FQNNGV. CDR3: CASSSIGGLAGVIGELFF. CDR3 bases: TGTGCCAGCAGCTCTATAGGGGGCCTAGCGGGGGTCATCGGGGAGCTGTTTTTT.

The chain recombines TRBV7-2 with TRBJ1-5, with TRBD1 identical over 8 bases. Germline V gene sequence: CDR1 SGHTA, CDR2 FQGNSA. This CDR3 has 14 amino acids. The ends lost 3 bases at V and 6 bases at J; junction bases unmatched: 4. The DNA for the CDR3 is TGTGCCAGCAGCTTGGGGGACAGGAGTCAGCCCCAGCATTTT. It yields the protein CASSLGDRSQPQHF.

This clonotype was observed a handful of times. The chain combines TRBV29-1 with TRBJ2-7; no clear D. The germline V gene has CDR1 SQVTM and CDR2 ANQGSEA. CDR3 size: 12 residues. The V end lost 5 bases, the J end lost 2 bases, and 10 bases lay between the germline ends. The CDR3 sequence is CSVKASTYEQYF. Here the CDR3 DNA reads TGCAGCGTTAAGGCCAGCACCTACGAGCAGTACTTC.